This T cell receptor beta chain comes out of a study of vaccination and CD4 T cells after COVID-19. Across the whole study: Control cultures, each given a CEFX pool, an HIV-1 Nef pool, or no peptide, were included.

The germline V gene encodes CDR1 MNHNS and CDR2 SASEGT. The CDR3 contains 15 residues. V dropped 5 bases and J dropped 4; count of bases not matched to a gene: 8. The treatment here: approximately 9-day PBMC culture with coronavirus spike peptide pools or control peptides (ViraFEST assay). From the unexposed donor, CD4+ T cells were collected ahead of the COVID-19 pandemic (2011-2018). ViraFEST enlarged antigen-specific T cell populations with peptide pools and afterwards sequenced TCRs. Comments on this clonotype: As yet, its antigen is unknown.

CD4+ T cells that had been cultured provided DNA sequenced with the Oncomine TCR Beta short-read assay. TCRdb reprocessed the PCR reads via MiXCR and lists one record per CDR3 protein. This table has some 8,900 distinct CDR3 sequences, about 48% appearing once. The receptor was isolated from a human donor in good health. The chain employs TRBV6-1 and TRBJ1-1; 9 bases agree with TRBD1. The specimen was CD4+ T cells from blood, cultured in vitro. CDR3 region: CASSRGQGGSTEAFF. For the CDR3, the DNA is TGTGCCAGCAGTCGGGGACAGGGCGGCAGCACTGAAGCTTTCTTT.